Described below is a single TCR beta chain sequence and its context. The same CDR3 can be traced to other DNA sequences in this sample. The sample belongs to a study of blood T cell repertoires in COVID-19. Original data processing: Nucleated cell number was recorded as an estimate derived from reference gene primer amplification. This table comes from immunoSEQ multiplex PCR, and its TCRdb copy is limited to in-frame clones, with some not included. Clonal size and the V and J genes are those of that table, whereas D and trimming came from the DNA. The data contain roughly 260,000 clones, approximately 90% of them singletons. The trim removed 5 bases at V and 6 bases at J, leaving 2 bases unmatched. Germline loops: CDR1 MDHEN, CDR2 SYDVKM. CDR3 length: 12 residues. Participants were aged 18 to 89 years from some 24 US areas. The study assigned cohorts using participant-reported clinical history. The recovered donors of Cohort 3 showed two negative PCRs, clearance, or symptom resolution.

Sequences were obtained from PBMCs or T cells enriched from blood (not recorded which). The TCR originated in a woman between 18 and 30 years old who had recovered from COVID-19. The chain employs TRBV28 and TRBJ1-2, with 8 bases identical to TRBD1. For the CDR3, the DNA is TGTGCCAGCAGTAAACAGGGGGATGGCTACACCTTC. Protein: CASSKQGDGYTF.